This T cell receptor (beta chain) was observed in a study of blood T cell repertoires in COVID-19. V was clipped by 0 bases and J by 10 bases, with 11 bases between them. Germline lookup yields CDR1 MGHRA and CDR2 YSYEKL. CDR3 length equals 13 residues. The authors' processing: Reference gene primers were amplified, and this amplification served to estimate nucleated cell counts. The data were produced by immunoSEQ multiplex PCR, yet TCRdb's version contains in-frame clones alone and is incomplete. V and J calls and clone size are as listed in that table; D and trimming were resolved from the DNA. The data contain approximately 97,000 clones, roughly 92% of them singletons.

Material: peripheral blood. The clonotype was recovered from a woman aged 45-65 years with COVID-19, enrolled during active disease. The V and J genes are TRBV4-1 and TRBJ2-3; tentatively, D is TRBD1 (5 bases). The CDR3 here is CASSQERGTPQYF. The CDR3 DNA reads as TGCGCCAGCAGCCAAGAAAGGGGTACTCCGCAGTATTTT.